These T cell receptor beta chains were read from a single sample in a study of T-cell memory formation after mild COVID-19. TCRdb reprocessed the 5' RACE reads with MiXCR, giving one entry per CDR3 protein. The sample shows about 270,000 distinct CDR3 sequences, around 17% of them seen only once. The sample taken for sequencing was PBMCs or a T cell subset sorted from them (not recorded which). The receptors were sampled from a man between 18 and 35 years old who had mild COVID-19 (a few samples of this study predate the infection). Cell type and time point are not known. The CDR3 runs from the conserved cysteine through the conserved F or W. The order of the fields is J gene, D gene, V gene, clone size, CDR3 length, CDR3 protein, CDR3 DNA. The D gene is left open where the match is weak. Only part of the rows carry a size: once, few, many, or a class if the clone is expanded.

TRBJ1-5	NA	TRBV10-2	NA	13	CASSAQGPQPQHF	TGCGCCAGCAGTGCCCAGGGCCCACAGCCCCAGCATTTT
TRBJ2-2	TRBD2	TRBV7-3	NA	14	CASSPGGTAGELFF	TGTGCCAGCAGCCCCGGGGGGACCGCCGGGGAGCTGTTTTTT
TRBJ2-1	NA	TRBV7-2	NA	14	CASSGRFGANEQFF	TGTGCCAGCAGCGGGCGATTTGGGGCGAATGAGCAGTTCTTC
TRBJ2-5	NA	TRBV7-2	few	12	CASTGTQETQYF	TGTGCCAGTACAGGGACTCAAGAGACCCAGTACTTC
TRBJ2-2	NA	TRBV5-1	many	14	CASSFSRQDGELFF	TGCGCCAGCAGCTTTTCACGGCAAGACGGGGAGCTGTTTTTT
TRBJ1-1	NA	TRBV20-1	few	11	CVYSYNTEAFF	TGCGTTTACAGCTATAACACTGAAGCTTTCTTT
TRBJ2-7	TRBD2	TRBV11-3	NA	15	CASSYTSGGYYEQYF	TGTGCCAGCAGCTACACTAGCGGGGGCTACTACGAGCAGTACTTC
TRBJ2-7	NA	TRBV4-1	NA	13	CASSQAPSYEQYF	TGCGCCAGCAGCCAAGCCCCATCCTACGAGCAGTACTTC
TRBJ2-1	TRBD2	TRBV6-5	few	15	CASHSSGGTYNEQFF	TGTGCCAGCCATTCTAGCGGGGGCACCTACAATGAGCAGTTCTTC
TRBJ2-4	NA	TRBV4-1	few	17	CASSQPGRDLAKNIQYF	TGCGCCAGCAGCCAACCCGGACGGGACCTAGCCAAAAACATTCAGTACTTC
TRBJ2-3	TRBD2	TRBV6-4	few	16	CASSDSPAGGGDTQYF	TGTGCCAGCAGTGACTCCCCAGCGGGGGGAGGAGATACGCAGTATTTT
TRBJ2-6	TRBD1	TRBV20-1	few	16	CSATGQSHSGANVLTF	TGCAGTGCTACGGGACAGAGCCACTCTGGGGCCAACGTCCTGACTTTC
TRBJ2-5	TRBD2	TRBV7-2	NA	18	CASSPQGRLAVLQETQYF	TGTGCCAGCAGCCCACAAGGCCGACTAGCGGTTCTCCAAGAGACCCAGTACTTC